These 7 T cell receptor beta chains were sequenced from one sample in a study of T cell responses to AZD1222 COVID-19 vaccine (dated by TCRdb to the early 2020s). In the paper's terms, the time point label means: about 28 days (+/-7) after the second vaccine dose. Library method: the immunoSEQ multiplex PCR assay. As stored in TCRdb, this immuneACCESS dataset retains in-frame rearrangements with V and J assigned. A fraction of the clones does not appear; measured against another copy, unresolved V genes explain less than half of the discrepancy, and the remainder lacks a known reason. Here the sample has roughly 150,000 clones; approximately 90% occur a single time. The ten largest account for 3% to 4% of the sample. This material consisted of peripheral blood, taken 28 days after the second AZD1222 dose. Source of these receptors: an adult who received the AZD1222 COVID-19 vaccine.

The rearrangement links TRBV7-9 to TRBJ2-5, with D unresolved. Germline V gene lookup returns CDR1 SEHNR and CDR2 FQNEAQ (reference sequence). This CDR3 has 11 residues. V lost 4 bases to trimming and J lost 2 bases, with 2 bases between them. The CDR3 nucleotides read TGTGCCAGCAGCTCTCAAGAGACCCAGTACTTC. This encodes CASSSQETQYF.

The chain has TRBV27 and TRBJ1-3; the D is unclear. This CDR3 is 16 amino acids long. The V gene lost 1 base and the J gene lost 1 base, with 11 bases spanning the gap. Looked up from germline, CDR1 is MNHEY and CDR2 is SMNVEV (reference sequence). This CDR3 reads CASSLWRCLSGNTIYF. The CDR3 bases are TGTGCCAGCAGTTTATGGAGGTGTCTTTCTGGAAACACCATATATTTT.

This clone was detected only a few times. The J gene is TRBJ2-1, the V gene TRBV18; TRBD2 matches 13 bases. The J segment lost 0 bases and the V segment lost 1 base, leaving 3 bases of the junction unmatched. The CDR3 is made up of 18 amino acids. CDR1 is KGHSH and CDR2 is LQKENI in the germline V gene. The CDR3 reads CASSPLGTSGVSYNEQFF. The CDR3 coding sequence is TGTGCCAGCTCACCACTAGGGACTAGCGGGGTCTCCTACAATGAGCAGTTCTTC. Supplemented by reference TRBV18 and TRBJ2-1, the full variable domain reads NAGVMQNPRHLVRRRGQEARLRCSPMKGHSHVYWYRQLPEEGLKFMVYLQKENIIDESGMPKERFSAEFPKEGPSILRIQQVVRGDSAAYFCASSPLGTSGVSYNEQFFGPGTRLTVL.

CDR3 loop: CASRLAGQPTDTQYF. CDR3 nucleotides: TGCGCCAGCAGACTGGCGGGACAGCCCACAGATACGCAGTATTTT. The chain employs TRBV5-1 and TRBJ2-3, with D possibly matching TRBD1 (7 bases). Germline-derived CDR1 and CDR2 are SGHRS and YFSETQ. The V end lost 5 bases, the J end lost 2 bases, and 15 bases lay between the germline ends. CDR3 length equals 15 residues.

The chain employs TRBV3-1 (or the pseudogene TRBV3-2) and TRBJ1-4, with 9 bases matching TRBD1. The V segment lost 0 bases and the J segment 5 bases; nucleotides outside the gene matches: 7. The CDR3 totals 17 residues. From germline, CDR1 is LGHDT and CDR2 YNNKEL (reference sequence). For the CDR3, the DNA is TGTGCCAGCAGCCAAGAAGGACAGGGGCTATTAAATGAAAAACTGTTTTTT. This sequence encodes CASSQEGQGLLNEKLFF.

In DNA form, the CDR3 reads TGTGCCAGTAGTGGGAGTTATGGCTACACCTTC. Protein sequence: CASSGSYGYTF. This chain connects TRBV19 to TRBJ1-2; no firm D call. The CDR3 is made up of 11 amino acids. CDR1 is LNHDA, CDR2 SQIVND, per germline (reference sequence). V shed 5 bases and J shed 5 bases, with 6 bases lying between them.

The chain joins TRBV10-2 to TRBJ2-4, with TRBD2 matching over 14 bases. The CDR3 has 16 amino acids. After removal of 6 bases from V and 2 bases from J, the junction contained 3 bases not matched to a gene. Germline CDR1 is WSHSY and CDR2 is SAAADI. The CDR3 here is CASRGLAGVSKNIQYF. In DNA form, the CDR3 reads TGCGCCAGCAGGGGACTAGCGGGGGTGTCCAAAAACATTCAGTACTTC.